Detailed here is one T cell receptor (beta chain). Germline CDR1 MNHEY, CDR2 SVGAGI. V lost 2 bases, J lost 8 bases, and 4 bases stayed unmatched. The CDR3 consists of 14 residues. These data originate in a study of cytomegalovirus exposure and HLA in healthy donors. PCR primers comprised 60 Vbeta and 13 Jbeta primers. The assay was immunoSEQ multiplex PCR, and TCRdb's table has in-frame clones only and misses some. The repertoire holds over 130,000 clones, with around 85% as singletons. The receptor was isolated from a female donor in good health and CMV-seronegative. The V gene is TRBV6-5, the J gene TRBJ2-1, with TRBD1 identical over 9 bases. The sequenced sample consisted of PBMCs. CDR3 protein: CASSYRTGADEQFF. The CDR3 bases are TGTGCCAGCAGTTACCGGACAGGGGCGGATGAGCAGTTCTTC.